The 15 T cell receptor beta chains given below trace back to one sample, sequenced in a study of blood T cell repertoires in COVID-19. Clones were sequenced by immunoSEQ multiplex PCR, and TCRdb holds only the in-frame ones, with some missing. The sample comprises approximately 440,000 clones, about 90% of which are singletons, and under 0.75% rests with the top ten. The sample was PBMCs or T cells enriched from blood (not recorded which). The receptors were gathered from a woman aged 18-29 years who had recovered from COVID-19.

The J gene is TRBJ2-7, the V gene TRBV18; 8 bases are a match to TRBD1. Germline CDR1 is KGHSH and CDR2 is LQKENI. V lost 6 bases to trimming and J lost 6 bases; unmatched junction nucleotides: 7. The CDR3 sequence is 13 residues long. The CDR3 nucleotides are TGTGCCAGCTCTTCGGACAGGGTGGGCGAGCAGTACTTC. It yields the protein CASSSDRVGEQYF. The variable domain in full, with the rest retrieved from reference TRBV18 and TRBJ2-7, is NAGVMQNPRHLVRRRGQEARLRCSPMKGHSHVYWYRQLPEEGLKFMVYLQKENIIDESGMPKERFSAEFPKEGPSILRIQQVVRGDSAAYFCASSSDRVGEQYFGPGTRLTVT.

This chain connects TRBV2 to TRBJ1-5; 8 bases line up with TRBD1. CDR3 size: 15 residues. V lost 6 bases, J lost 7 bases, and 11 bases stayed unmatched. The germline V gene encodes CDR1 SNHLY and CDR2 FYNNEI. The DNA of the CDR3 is TGTGCCAGCAGCGACCCCGGACAGGGAGACCAGCCCCAGCATTTT. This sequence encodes CASSDPGQGDQPQHF.

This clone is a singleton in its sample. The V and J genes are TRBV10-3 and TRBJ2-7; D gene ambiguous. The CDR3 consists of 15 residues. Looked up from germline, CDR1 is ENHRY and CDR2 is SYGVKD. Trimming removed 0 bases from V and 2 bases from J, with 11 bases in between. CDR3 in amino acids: CAISESKLPAYEQYF. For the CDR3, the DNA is TGTGCCATCAGTGAGTCGAAGTTACCAGCCTACGAGCAGTACTTC.

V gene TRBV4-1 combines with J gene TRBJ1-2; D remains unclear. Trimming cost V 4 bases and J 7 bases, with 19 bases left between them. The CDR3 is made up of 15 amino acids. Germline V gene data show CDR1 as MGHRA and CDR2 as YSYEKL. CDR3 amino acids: CASSPGPPGWRGYTF. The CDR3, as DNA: TGCGCCAGCAGCCCAGGCCCCCCCGGTTGGCGTGGCTACACCTTC.

CDR3 sequence reads: CASSPQGWETQYF. Here the CDR3 DNA reads TGTGCCAGCTCACCACAGGGGTGGGAGACCCAGTACTTC. The genes are TRBV18 and TRBJ2-5; perhaps TRBD1 as D (5 bases). The CDR3 totals 13 residues. V lost 1 base to trimming and J lost 5 bases, with 8 bases between them. Germline V gene data show CDR1 as KGHSH and CDR2 as LQKENI.

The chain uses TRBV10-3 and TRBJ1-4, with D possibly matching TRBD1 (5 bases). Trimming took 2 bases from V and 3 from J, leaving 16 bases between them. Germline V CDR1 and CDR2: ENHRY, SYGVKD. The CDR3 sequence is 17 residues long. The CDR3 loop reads CAISEVVGRGSNEKLFF. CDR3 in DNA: TGTGCCATCAGTGAGGTGGTGGGGCGGGGTTCTAATGAAAAACTGTTTTTT.

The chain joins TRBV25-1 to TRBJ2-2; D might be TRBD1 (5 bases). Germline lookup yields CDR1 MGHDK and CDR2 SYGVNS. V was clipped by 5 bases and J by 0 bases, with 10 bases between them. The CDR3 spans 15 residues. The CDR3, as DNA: TGTGCCAGCAGTAGGACAAACCCGAACACCGGGGAGCTGTTTTTT. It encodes CASSRTNPNTGELFF.

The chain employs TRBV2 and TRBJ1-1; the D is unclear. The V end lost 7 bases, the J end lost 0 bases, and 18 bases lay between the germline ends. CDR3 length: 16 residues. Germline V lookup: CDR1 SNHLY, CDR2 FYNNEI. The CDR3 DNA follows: TGTGCCAGCATAGTTTCACGCGGCAGTATGAACACTGAAGCTTTCTTT. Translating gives CASIVSRGSMNTEAFF.

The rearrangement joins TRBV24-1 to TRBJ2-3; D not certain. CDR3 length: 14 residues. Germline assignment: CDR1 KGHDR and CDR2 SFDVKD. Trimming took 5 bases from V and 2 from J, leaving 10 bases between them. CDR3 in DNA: TGTGCCACCAGTGCCCAGCGAGACACAGATACGCAGTATTTT. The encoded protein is CATSAQRDTDTQYF.

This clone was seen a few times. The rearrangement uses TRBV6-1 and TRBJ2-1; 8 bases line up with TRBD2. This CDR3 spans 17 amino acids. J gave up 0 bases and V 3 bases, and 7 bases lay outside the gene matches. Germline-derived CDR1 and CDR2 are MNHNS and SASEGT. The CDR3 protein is CASSEGRGVPSYNEQFF. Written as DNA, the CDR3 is TGTGCCAGCAGTGAGGGGCGGGGGGTCCCCTCCTACAATGAGCAGTTCTTC.

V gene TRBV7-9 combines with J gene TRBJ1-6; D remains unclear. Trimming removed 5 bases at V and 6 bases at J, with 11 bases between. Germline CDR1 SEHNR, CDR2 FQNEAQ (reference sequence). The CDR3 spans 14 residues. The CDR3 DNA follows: TGTGCCAGCAGCCCCTCACCGGGTAATTCACCCCTCCACTTT. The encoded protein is CASSPSPGNSPLHF.

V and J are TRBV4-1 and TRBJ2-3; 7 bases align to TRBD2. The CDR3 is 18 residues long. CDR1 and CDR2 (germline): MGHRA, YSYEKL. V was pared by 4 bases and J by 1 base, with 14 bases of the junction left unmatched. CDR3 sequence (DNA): TGCGCCAGCAGCCGGGGGGGACCGCTCACGCTACGCACAGATACGCAGTATTTT. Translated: CASSRGGPLTLRTDTQYF.

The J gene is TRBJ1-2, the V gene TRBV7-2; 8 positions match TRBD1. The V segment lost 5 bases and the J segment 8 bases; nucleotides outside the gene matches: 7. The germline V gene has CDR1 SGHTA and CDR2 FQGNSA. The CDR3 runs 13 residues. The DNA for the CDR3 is TGTGCCAGCAGCCTGACAGGGGTCGTGGGCTACACCTTC. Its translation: CASSLTGVVGYTF.

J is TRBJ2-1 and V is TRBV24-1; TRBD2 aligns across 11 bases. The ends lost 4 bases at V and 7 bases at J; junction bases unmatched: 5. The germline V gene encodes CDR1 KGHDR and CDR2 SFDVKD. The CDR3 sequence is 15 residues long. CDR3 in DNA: TGTGCCACCAGTGAGGGTACTAGCGGGGGTAATGAGCAGTTCTTC. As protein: CATSEGTSGGNEQFF.

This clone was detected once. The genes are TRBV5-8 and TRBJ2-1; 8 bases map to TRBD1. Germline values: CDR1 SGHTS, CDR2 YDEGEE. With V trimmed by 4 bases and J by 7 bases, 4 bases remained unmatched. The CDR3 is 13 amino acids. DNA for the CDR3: TGTGCCAGCAGCCATACAGGGGGAAATGAGCAGTTCTTC. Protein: CASSHTGGNEQFF.